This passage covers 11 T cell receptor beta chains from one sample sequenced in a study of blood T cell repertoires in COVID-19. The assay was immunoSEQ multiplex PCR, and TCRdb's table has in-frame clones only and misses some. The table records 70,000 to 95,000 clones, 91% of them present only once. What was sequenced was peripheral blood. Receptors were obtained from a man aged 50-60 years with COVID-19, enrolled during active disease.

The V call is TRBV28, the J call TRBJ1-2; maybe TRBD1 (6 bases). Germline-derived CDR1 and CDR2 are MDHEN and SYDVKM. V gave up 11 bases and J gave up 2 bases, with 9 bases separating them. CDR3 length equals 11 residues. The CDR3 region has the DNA TGTGCCCTAACAGGGAACTATGGCTACACCTTC. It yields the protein CALTGNYGYTF.

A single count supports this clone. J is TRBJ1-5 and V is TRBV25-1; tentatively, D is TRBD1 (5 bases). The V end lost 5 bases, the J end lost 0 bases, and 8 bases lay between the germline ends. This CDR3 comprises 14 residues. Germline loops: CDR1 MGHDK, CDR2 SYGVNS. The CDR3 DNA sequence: TGTGCCAGCAGTCTGGGGGGTAGCAATCAGCCCCAGCATTTT. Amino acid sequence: CASSLGGSNQPQHF.

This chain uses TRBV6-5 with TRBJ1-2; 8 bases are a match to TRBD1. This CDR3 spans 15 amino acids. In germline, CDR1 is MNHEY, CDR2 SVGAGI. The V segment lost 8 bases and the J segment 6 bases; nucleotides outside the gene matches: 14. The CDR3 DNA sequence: TGTGCCAGCCACCCCGAGGGCAGGGGGCGTCATGGCTACACCTTC. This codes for CASHPEGRGRHGYTF.

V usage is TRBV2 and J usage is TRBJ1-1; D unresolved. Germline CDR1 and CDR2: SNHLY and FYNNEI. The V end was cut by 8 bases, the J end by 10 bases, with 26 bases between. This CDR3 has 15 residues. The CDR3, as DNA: TGTGCCAGCCAGATATCTCGGAGTTGGGTTGAGGTAGCTTTCTTT. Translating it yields CASQISRSWVEVAFF.

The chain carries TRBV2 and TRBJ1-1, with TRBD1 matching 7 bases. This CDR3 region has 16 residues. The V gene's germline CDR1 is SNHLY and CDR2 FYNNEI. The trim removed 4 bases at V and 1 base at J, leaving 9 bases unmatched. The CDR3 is CASSGRPGQTNTEAFF. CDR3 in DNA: TGTGCCAGCAGTGGCCGTCCGGGACAGACGAACACTGAAGCTTTCTTT.

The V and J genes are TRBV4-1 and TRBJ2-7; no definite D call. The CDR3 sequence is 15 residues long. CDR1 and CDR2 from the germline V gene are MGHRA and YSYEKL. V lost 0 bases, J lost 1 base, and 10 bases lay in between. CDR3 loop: CASSQDFGASYEQYF. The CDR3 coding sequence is TGCGCCAGCAGCCAAGATTTCGGAGCGTCCTACGAGCAGTACTTC.

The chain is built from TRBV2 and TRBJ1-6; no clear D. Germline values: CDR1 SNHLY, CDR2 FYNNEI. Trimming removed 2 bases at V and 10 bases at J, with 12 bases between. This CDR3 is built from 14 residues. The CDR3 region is CASSESGAYSPLHF. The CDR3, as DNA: TGTGCCAGCAGTGAATCAGGCGCATACTCACCCCTCCACTTT.

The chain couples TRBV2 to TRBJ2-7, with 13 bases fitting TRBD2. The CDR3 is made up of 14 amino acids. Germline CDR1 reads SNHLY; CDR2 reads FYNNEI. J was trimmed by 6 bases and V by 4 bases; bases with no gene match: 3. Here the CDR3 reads CASSGLAGGSEQYF. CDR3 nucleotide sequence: TGTGCCAGCAGTGGACTAGCGGGAGGATCCGAGCAGTACTTC.

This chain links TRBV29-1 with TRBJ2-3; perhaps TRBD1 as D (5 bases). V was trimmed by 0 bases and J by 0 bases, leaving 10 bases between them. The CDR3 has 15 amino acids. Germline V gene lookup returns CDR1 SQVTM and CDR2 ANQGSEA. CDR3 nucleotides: TGCAGCGTTGAAGATCCCAAGGGGAGCACAGATACGCAGTATTTT. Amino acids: CSVEDPKGSTDTQYF.

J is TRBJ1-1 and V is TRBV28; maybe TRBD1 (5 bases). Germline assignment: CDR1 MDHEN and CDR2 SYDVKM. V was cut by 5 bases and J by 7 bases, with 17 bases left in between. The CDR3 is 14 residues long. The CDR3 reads CASSPYWGGGEAFF. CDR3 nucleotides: TGTGCCAGCAGTCCCTACTGGGGGGGAGGTGAAGCTTTCTTT.

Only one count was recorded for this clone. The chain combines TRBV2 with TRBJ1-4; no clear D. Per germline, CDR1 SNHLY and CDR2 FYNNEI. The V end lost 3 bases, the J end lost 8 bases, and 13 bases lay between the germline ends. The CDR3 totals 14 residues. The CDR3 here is CASSEQALLEKLFF. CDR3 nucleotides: TGTGCCAGCAGTGAGCAGGCACTTCTCGAAAAACTGTTTTTT.